Presented here are 16 T cell receptor beta chains from one specimen sequenced in a study of blood T cell repertoires in COVID-19. TCRdb's table, derived via immunoSEQ multiplex PCR, lists solely in-frame clones and lacks some. In the table there are a few hundred thousand clones, over 75% of which are singletons. Sequenced sample: PBMCs or T cells enriched from blood (not recorded which). The receptors shown here come from a woman aged 30 to 39 who had recovered from COVID-19.

This clone appeared once. The chain links TRBV9 to TRBJ2-3; possible D gene TRBD2, 6 bases. Germline CDR1 reads SGDLS; CDR2 reads YYNGEE. Between the trimmed V and J ends, which lost 0 bases and 2 bases, there was a span of 10 bases. The CDR3 is made up of 15 amino acids. The chain's CDR3 is CASSVESGATDTQYF. The CDR3, as DNA: TGTGCCAGCAGCGTAGAGTCGGGAGCCACAGATACGCAGTATTTT. Complete variable domain (other parts from reference TRBV9 and TRBJ2-3): DSGVTQTPKHLITATGQRVTLRCSPRSGDLSVYWYQQSLDQGLQFLIQYYNGEERAKGNILERFSAQQFPDLHSELNLSSLELGDSALYFCASSVESGATDTQYFGPGTRLTVL.

This clone has only a few counts. This chain joins TRBV3-1 (or the pseudogene TRBV3-2) and TRBJ1-6, with D possibly TRBD1 on 5 matching bases. The CDR3 is 15 residues long. V gave up 2 bases and J gave up 10 bases, with 15 bases separating them. Per the germline V gene, CDR1 is LGHDT and CDR2 is YNNKEL (reference sequence). This chain's CDR3 is CASSQISGKGSPLHF. The CDR3 DNA is TGTGCCAGCAGCCAAATTTCAGGGAAGGGGTCACCCCTCCACTTT.

This clone was seen only a few times. The chain is built from TRBV19 and TRBJ1-2; D gene unclear. V lost 2 bases and J 2 bases, leaving 12 bases between the germline ends. The CDR3 is made up of 15 amino acids. Germline values: CDR1 LNHDA, CDR2 SQIVND (reference sequence). The CDR3 loop reads CASSILDGRNYGYTF. CDR3 coding DNA: TGTGCCAGTAGTATATTGGATGGCAGGAACTATGGCTACACCTTC.

The chain recombines TRBV6-4 with TRBJ2-7, with 10 positions matching TRBD1. This CDR3 has 13 residues. V gave up 5 bases and J gave up 4 bases; unmatched junction bases: 2. Germline lookup yields CDR1 MRHNA and CDR2 SNTAGT. DNA of the CDR3: TGTGCCAGCAGTCCGGACAGGGGGTACGAGCAGTACTTC. Its translation: CASSPDRGYEQYF.

This rearrangement joins TRBV27 to TRBJ2-7; no clear D. From germline, CDR1 is MNHEY and CDR2 SMNVEV (reference sequence). V dropped 3 bases and J dropped 7 bases, with 13 bases sitting between them. The CDR3 loop spans 13 amino acids. CDR3 region: CASSFLGGPEQYF. The CDR3 nucleotides are TGTGCCAGCAGTTTCTTAGGTGGGCCAGAGCAGTACTTC.

This chain connects TRBV28 to TRBJ1-1, with a tentative D call TRBD1 (5 bases). This CDR3 region has 14 residues. The germline V and J ends were trimmed by 5 bases and 4 bases, with 14 bases remaining between them. Per germline, CDR1 MDHEN and CDR2 SYDVKM. The CDR3: CASSPGQSATEAFF. The CDR3 nucleotides read TGTGCCAGCAGTCCAGGACAATCCGCCACTGAAGCTTTCTTT.

This sequence joins TRBV28 and TRBJ2-7; 9 bases are a match to TRBD1. The CDR3 has 15 amino acids. The J segment lost 2 bases and the V segment lost 6 bases, leaving 8 bases of the junction unmatched. Germline-derived CDR1 and CDR2 are MDHEN and SYDVKM. In DNA, the CDR3 is TGTGCCAGCAGCCACCACCGGGACAGGGCCTACGAGCAGTACTTC. It translates to CASSHHRDRAYEQYF.

The V gene is TRBV15, the J gene TRBJ1-1; D gene uncertain. V was clipped by 5 bases and J by 10 bases, with 20 bases between them. The CDR3 totals 14 residues. Per germline, CDR1 LNHNV and CDR2 YYDKDF (reference sequence). CDR3: CATSVRGGSDRAFF. CDR3 DNA: TGTGCCACCAGCGTCCGTGGCGGATCTGATAGAGCTTTCTTT.

The chain combines TRBV28 with TRBJ1-2, with a tentative D call TRBD1 (5 bases). Trimming left V 5 bases short and J 2 bases short, with 15 bases between. The CDR3 contains 15 residues. Germline V gene lookup returns CDR1 MDHEN and CDR2 SYDVKM. In DNA, the CDR3 is TGTGCCAGCAGTCCCGCCGCACGGGGGAACTATGGCTACACCTTC. Translating gives CASSPAARGNYGYTF.

The CDR3 region has the DNA TGTGCCAGCAGCCTCTATAAGAACACTGAAGCTTTCTTT. Amino acid sequence: CASSLYKNTEAFF. The chain carries TRBV7-8 and TRBJ1-1; the D is unclear. CDR3 length equals 13 residues. CDR1 and CDR2 from the germline V gene are SGHVS and FQNEAQ. Deletions cut 5 bases from V and 1 base from J, with 8 bases between.

V gene TRBV5-5 combines with J gene TRBJ2-5; 11 bases map to TRBD1. CDR3 length: 14 amino acids. CDR1 and CDR2 from the germline V gene are SGHKS and YYEKEE (reference sequence). Unmatched junction bases numbered 4, after V lost 5 bases and J lost 4 bases. The CDR3 nucleotides read TGTGCCAGCAGTGGACAGGGGGCTGGAGAGACCCAGTACTTC. Protein sequence: CASSGQGAGETQYF.

The chain links TRBV6-2 or TRBV6-3 to TRBJ1-4; 8 positions match TRBD1. Germline CDR1 and CDR2: MNHEY and SVGEGT. The CDR3 length is 17 residues. Losses at the gene ends were 2 bases for V and 3 bases for J; bases not matched to a gene: 8. In DNA, the CDR3 is TGTGCCAGCAGTTACCGCGACAGGGGACAGGCTAATGAAAAACTGTTTTTT. It is translated as CASSYRDRGQANEKLFF.

The chain has TRBV7-2 and TRBJ1-3; 8 nucleotides agree with TRBD1. Losses at the gene ends were 3 bases for V and 5 bases for J; bases not matched to a gene: 6. There are 15 residues in the CDR3. Germline V gene lookup returns CDR1 SGHTA and CDR2 FQGNSA. CDR3 in amino acids: CASSFRQGARNTIYF. CDR3 in DNA: TGTGCCAGCAGCTTTCGCCAGGGGGCGCGAAACACCATATATTTT.

This chain links TRBV29-1 with TRBJ2-7; TRBD1 is a possible D gene (6 bases). V was pared by 4 bases and J by 4 bases, with 17 bases between. Germline CDR1 SQVTM, CDR2 ANQGSEA. The CDR3 has 14 amino acids. The CDR3 DNA follows: TGCAGCGTTGTAAAGGGGGACACGCCATACGAGCAGTACTTC. It translates to CSVVKGDTPYEQYF.

The CDR3 reads CASSQDESSGGPYQETQYF. CDR3 coding DNA: TGTGCCAGCAGCCAAGATGAGTCTAGCGGGGGACCGTACCAAGAGACCCAGTACTTC. The rearrangement uses TRBV14 and TRBJ2-5; 10 positions match TRBD2. Germline CDR1 SGHDN, CDR2 FVKESK. The CDR3 totals 19 residues. Losses at the gene ends were 0 bases for V and 0 bases for J; bases not matched to a gene: 10.

This chain connects TRBV5-1 to TRBJ1-2; D is ambiguous. Per germline, CDR1 SGHRS and CDR2 YFSETQ. The ends were cut back, 0 bases at V and 7 bases at J, with 13 bases in the middle. The CDR3 is 14 amino acids. The CDR3 protein is CASSLGAGLFGYTF. CDR3 bases: TGCGCCAGCAGCTTGGGGGCAGGTTTATTTGGCTACACCTTC.